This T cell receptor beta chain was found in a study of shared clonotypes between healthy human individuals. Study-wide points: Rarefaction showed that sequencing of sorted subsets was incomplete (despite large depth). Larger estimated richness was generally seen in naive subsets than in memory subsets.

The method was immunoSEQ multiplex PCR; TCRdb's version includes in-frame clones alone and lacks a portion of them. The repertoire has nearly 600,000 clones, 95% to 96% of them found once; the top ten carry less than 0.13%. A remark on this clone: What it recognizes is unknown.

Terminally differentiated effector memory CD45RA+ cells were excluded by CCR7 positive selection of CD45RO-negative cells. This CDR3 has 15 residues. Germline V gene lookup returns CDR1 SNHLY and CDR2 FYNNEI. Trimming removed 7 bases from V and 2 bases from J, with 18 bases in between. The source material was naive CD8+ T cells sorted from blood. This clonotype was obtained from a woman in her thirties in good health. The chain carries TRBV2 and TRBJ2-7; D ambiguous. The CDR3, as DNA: TGTGCCAGCACGTTTAGTCCCAGCGAGGCCTACGAGCAGTACTTC. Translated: CASTFSPSEAYEQYF.